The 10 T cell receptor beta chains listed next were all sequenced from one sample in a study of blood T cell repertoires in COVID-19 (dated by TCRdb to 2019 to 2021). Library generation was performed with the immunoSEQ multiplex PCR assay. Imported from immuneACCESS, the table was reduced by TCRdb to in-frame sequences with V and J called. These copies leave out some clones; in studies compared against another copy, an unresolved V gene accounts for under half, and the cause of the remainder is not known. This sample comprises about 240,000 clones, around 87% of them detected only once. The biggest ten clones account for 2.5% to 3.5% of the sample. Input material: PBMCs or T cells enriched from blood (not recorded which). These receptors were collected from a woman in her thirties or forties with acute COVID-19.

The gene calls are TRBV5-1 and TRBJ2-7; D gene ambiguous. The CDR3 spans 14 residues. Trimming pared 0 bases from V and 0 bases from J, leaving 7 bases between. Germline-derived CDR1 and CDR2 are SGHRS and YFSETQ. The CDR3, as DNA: TGCGCCAGCAGCTTGGGCCAGGTCTCCTACGAGCAGTACTTC. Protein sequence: CASSLGQVSYEQYF.

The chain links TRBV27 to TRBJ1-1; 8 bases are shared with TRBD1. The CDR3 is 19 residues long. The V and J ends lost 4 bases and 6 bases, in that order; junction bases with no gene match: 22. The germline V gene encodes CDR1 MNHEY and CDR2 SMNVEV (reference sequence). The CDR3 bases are TGTGCCAGCAGTTCCCCTCCTTCCGGGACAGGCATTTTCCTCGCTGAAGCTTTCTTT. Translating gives CASSSPPSGTGIFLAEAFF.

The chain's CDR3 is CASSDSKHREDKNTGELFF. Written as DNA, the CDR3 is TGTGCCAGCAGTGACTCAAAACACAGGGAAGACAAGAACACCGGGGAGCTGTTTTTT. This chain links TRBV6-4 with TRBJ2-2, with a possible D match to TRBD1 (6 bases). The CDR3 is 19 residues long. CDR1 is MRHNA, CDR2 SNTAGT, per germline. V shed 0 bases and J shed 1 base, with 18 bases lying between them.

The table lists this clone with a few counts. DNA for the CDR3: TGCAGTGCTAGTAGTAGCGGAGCCTACGAGCAGTACTTC. Translated, it gives CSASSSGAYEQYF. This chain uses TRBV20-1 with TRBJ2-7; D might be TRBD2 (6 bases). CDR1 DFQATT and CDR2 SNEGSKA come from the germline V gene (reference sequence). The length of the CDR3 is 13 residues. With 3 bases removed from V and 2 bases from J, the gap between germline ends came to 11 bases.

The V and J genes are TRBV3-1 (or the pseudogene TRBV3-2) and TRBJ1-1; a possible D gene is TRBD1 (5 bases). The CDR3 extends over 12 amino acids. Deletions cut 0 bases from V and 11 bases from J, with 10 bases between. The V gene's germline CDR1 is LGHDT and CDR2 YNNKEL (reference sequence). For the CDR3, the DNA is TGTGCCAGCAGCCAAGATTGGGGCCCGGCTTTCTTT. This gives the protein CASSQDWGPAFF.

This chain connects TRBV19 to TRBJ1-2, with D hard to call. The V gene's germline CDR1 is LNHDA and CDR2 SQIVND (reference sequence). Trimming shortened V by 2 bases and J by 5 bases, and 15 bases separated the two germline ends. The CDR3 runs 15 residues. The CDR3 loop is CASSIHLMLTYGYTF. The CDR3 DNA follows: TGTGCCAGTAGTATACACCTTATGCTGACTTATGGCTACACCTTC.

The CDR3 reads CASSLQKRSYEQYF. CDR3 DNA sequence: TGTGCCAGCAGCTTACAAAAGCGGAGCTACGAGCAGTACTTC. The chain links TRBV11-3 to TRBJ2-7; perhaps TRBD2 as D (5 bases). Trimming cost V 2 bases and J 3 bases, with 11 bases left between them. CDR1 is SGHNT and CDR2 is YENEEA in the germline V gene. The CDR3 loop spans 14 amino acids.

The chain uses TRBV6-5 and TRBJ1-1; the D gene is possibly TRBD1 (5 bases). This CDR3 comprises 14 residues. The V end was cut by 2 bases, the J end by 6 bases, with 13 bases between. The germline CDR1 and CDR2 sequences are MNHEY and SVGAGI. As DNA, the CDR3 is TGTGCCAGCAGTTACAAGTCAGGGCAGGCTGAAGCTTTCTTT. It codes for CASSYKSGQAEAFF.

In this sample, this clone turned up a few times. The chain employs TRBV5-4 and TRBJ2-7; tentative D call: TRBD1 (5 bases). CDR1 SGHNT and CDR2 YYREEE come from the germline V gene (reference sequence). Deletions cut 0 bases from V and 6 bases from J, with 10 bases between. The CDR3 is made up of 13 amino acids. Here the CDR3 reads CASSLVWGSEQYF. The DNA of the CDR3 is TGTGCCAGCAGCTTGGTGTGGGGCTCCGAGCAGTACTTC. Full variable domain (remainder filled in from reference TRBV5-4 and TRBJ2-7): ETGVTQSPTHLIKTRGQQVTLRCSSQSGHNTVSWYQQALGQGPQFIFQYYREEENGRGNFPPRFSGLQFPNYSSELNVNALELDDSALYLCASSLVWGSEQYFGPGTRLTVT.

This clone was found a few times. The CDR3 nucleotides read TGTGCCAGTAGTCAGACAGGGGCCGGAGATACGCAGTATTTT. This encodes CASSQTGAGDTQYF. The V call is TRBV19, the J call TRBJ2-3; 8 bases map to TRBD1. Germline CDR1 reads LNHDA; CDR2 reads SQIVND (reference sequence). The trim removed 5 bases at V and 5 bases at J, leaving 6 bases unmatched. This CDR3 has 14 amino acids.